This passage covers 11 T cell receptor beta chains from one sample sequenced in a study of beta chain features in type 1 diabetes. These TCRs' antigens remain unknown. Study-wide findings and caveats: Moderately but significantly shorter TCRB CDR3s were found in Type 1 diabetes patients in all four CD4+ subsets.

Expressed TCRB transcripts were sequenced because the entire RNA isolate underwent reverse transcription. The repertoire was sequenced with immunoSEQ multiplex PCR; TCRdb's copy has only in-frame clones and lacks some. Of almost 350,000 clones listed, 7% to 10% are singletons. Material: central memory CD4+ T cells from blood. All receptors come from a man in his thirties or forties with type 1 diabetes.

The chain carries TRBV5-6 and TRBJ2-1; possible D gene TRBD2, 7 bases. The CDR3 is 17 residues long. The ends were cut back, 4 bases at V and 0 bases at J, with 17 bases in the middle. CDR1 and CDR2 (germline): SGHDT, YYEEEE. CDR3 in DNA: TGTGCCAGCAGCCGGGCGGGGGCACGTAGCTCCTACAATGAGCAGTTCTTC. Protein: CASSRAGARSSYNEQFF.

This clone was picked up a small number of times. V gene TRBV28 combines with J gene TRBJ1-1; D is possibly TRBD1 (5 bases). This CDR3 contains 12 residues. CDR1 and CDR2 (germline): MDHEN, SYDVKM. Trimming stripped 2 bases from V and 8 bases from J, with 9 bases between. Written as DNA, the CDR3 is TGTGCCAGCAGTTTACGGGCAGGGGAAGCTTTCTTT. Residues: CASSLRAGEAFF.

This chain links TRBV7-9 with TRBJ1-2; D perhaps matches TRBD1 (6 bases). Trimming took off 6 bases at V and 4 bases at J, with 18 bases between the two ends. Germline V gives CDR1 SEHNR, CDR2 FQNEAQ (reference sequence). This CDR3 is built from 15 residues. Written as DNA, the CDR3 is TGTGCCAGCAGTTTGGAGGCTGGGGACATCTATGGCTACACCTTC. This gives the protein CASSLEAGDIYGYTF.

This clone came up a few times. The same CDR3 arises from other DNA sequences in this sample as well. V gene TRBV18 combines with J gene TRBJ1-1; tentatively, D is TRBD1 (5 bases). Germline-derived CDR1 and CDR2 are KGHSH and LQKENI. CDR3 length: 13 amino acids. V lost 3 bases and J lost 3, with 8 bases in between. The CDR3 nucleotides are TGTGCCAGCTCACCGCAGGGCGACACTGAAGCTTTCTTT. Translation: CASSPQGDTEAFF.

A few counts support this clone. The gene calls are TRBV28 and TRBJ2-5, with 12 bases lining up with TRBD1. Germline assignment: CDR1 MDHEN and CDR2 SYDVKM. Trimming cost V 5 bases and J 1 base; bases outside gene matches: 5. The CDR3 is 16 residues long. The CDR3 here is CASSPPGQGAQETQYF. CDR3 nucleotide sequence: TGTGCCAGCAGTCCTCCGGGACAGGGGGCCCAAGAGACCCAGTACTTC.

DNA for the CDR3: TGTGCCAGCAGCCTCGGGACAGGGGTCGTCGTAGGCGAGCAGTACTTC. Encoded protein: CASSLGTGVVVGEQYF. The chain couples TRBV11-2 to TRBJ2-7, with 10 bases identical to TRBD1. CDR1 and CDR2 from the germline V gene are SGHAT and FQNNGV. The CDR3 is 16 residues long. Trimming removed 5 bases from V and 6 bases from J; junction bases left unmatched: 13.

The chain carries TRBV7-2 and TRBJ1-6, with D unclear. The CDR3 totals 13 residues. Per germline, CDR1 SGHTA and CDR2 FQGNSA. V lost 5 bases, J lost 5 bases, and 7 bases lay in between. The CDR3 bases are TGTGCCAGCAGCCCCACCGATAATTCACCCCTCCACTTT. Its protein is CASSPTDNSPLHF.

This clone appeared a few times. This chain joins TRBV18 and TRBJ2-7; 12 positions match TRBD1. Trimming cost V 3 bases and J 1 base; bases outside gene matches: 4. The CDR3 runs to 16 residues. Germline lookup yields CDR1 KGHSH and CDR2 LQKENI. The CDR3 nucleotides read TGTGCCAGCTCACCGGGACAGGGGGCAGGGTCCTACGAGCAGTACTTC. Encoded protein: CASSPGQGAGSYEQYF.

This clone was counted many times. The rearrangement uses TRBV10-3 and TRBJ1-2; TRBD1 matches 9 bases. This CDR3 has 14 amino acids. Trimming removed 6 bases from V and 7 bases from J; junction bases left unmatched: 9. Germline assignment: CDR1 ENHRY and CDR2 SYGVKD. CDR3 nucleotides: TGTGCCATCAGCCGGGACAGGGATTCAAGTGGCTACACCTTC. Amino acids: CAISRDRDSSGYTF.

The chain joins TRBV11-2 to TRBJ1-4, with unresolved D. V shed 5 bases and J shed 7 bases, with 17 bases lying between them. CDR3 size: 15 residues. Germline CDR1 is SGHAT and CDR2 is FQNNGV. Here the CDR3 DNA reads TGTGCCAGCAGCATCGGGAATGGCTTAAGTGAAAAACTGTTTTTT. It codes for CASSIGNGLSEKLFF.

This clone was detected a few times. The chain links TRBV7-9 to TRBJ2-2; the D is unclear. CDR1 SEHNR and CDR2 FQNEAQ come from the germline V gene (reference sequence). V was pared by 4 bases and J by 4 bases, with 7 bases between. CDR3 length equals 13 residues. The CDR3 region is CASSSRPTGELFF. CDR3 DNA: TGTGCCAGCAGCTCCCGGCCCACCGGGGAGCTGTTTTTT.